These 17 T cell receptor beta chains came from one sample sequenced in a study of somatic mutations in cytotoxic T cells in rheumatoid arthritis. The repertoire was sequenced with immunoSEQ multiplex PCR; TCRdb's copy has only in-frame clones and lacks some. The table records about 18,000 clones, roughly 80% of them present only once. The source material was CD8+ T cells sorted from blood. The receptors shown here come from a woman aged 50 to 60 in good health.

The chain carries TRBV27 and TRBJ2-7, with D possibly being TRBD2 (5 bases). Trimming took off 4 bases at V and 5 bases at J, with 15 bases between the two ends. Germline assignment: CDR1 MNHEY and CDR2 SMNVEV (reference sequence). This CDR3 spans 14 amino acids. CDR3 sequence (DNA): TGTGCCAGCAGTTCAACACTAGGATCTGACGAGCAGTACTTC. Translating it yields CASSSTLGSDEQYF.

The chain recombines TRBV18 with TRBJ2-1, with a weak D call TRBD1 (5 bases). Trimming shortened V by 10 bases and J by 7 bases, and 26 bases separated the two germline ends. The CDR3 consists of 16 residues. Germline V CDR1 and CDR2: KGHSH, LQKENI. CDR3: CANHSRVAGLSNEQFF. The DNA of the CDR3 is TGTGCCAACCACAGCAGGGTGGCAGGGCTTTCGAATGAGCAGTTCTTC.

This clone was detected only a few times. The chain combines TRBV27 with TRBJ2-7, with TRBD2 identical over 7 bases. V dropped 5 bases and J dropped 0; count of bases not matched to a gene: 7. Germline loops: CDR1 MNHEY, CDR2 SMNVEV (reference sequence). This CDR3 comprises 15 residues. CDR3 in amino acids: CASSPTPGGSYEQYF. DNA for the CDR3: TGTGCCAGCAGTCCTACCCCGGGGGGCTCCTACGAGCAGTACTTC.

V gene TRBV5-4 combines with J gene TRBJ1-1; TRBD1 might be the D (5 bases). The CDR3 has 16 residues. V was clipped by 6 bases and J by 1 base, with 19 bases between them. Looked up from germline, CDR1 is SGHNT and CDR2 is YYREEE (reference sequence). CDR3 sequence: CASISTGGWGNTEAFF. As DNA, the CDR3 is TGTGCCAGCATATCGACGGGGGGTTGGGGGAACACTGAAGCTTTCTTT.

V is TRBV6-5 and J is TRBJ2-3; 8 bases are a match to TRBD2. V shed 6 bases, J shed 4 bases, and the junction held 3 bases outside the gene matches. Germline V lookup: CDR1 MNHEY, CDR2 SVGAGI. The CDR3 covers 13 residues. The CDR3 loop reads CASSVLAADTQYF. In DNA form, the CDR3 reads TGTGCCAGCAGCGTACTAGCGGCAGATACGCAGTATTTT.

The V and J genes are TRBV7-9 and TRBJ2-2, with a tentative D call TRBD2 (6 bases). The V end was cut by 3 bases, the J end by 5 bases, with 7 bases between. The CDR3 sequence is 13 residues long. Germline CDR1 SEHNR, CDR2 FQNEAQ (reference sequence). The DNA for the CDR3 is TGTGCCAGCAGCTTGGGGGGTACCGGGGAGCTGTTTTTT. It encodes CASSLGGTGELFF.

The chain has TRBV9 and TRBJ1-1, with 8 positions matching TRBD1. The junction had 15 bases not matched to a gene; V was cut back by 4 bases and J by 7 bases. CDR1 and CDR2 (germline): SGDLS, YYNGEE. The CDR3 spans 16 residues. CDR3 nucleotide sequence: TGTGCCAGCAGCCCTAGTGGGACAGGTCGGCCCCATGAAGCTTTCTTT. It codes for CASSPSGTGRPHEAFF.

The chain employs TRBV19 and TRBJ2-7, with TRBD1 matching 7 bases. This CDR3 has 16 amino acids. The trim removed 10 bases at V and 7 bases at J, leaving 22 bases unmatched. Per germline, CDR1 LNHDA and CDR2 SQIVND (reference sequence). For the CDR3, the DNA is TGTGCCATCTCAAAGGCCCCGACAGGGACAATCGGAGAGCAGTACTTC. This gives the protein CAISKAPTGTIGEQYF.

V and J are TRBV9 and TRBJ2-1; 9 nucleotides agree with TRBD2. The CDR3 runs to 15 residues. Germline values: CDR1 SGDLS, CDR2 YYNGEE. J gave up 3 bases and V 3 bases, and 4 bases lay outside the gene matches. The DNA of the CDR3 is TGTGCCAGCAGCGGGACTAGCGACAACTACAATGAGCAGTTCTTC. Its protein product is CASSGTSDNYNEQFF.

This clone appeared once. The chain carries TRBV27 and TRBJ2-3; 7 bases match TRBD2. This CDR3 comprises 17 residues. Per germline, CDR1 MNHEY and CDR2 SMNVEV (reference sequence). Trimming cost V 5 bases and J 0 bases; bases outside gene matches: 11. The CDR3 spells CASSLNPRGTSTDTQYF. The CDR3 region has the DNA TGTGCCAGCAGTCTAAACCCGCGGGGGACTAGCACAGATACGCAGTATTTT.

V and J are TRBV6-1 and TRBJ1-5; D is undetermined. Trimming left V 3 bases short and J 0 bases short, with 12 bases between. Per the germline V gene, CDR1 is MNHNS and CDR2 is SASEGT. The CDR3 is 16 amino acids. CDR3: CASSEIWQDSNQPQHF. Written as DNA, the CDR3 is TGTGCCAGCAGTGAGATATGGCAGGATAGCAATCAGCCCCAGCATTTT.

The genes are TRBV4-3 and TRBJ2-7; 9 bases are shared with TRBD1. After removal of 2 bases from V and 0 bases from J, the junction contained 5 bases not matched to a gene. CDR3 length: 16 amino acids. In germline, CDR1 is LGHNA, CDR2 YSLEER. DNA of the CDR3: TGCGCCAGCAGCCAATCGACAGGGGGTTACTCCTACGAGCAGTACTTC. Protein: CASSQSTGGYSYEQYF.

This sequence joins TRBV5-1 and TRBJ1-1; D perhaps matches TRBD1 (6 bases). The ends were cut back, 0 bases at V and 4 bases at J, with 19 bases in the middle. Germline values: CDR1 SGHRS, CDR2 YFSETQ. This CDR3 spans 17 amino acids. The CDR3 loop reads CASSLGTRGGVGTEAFF. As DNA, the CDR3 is TGCGCCAGCAGCTTGGGGACTAGGGGGGGGGTTGGCACTGAAGCTTTCTTT.

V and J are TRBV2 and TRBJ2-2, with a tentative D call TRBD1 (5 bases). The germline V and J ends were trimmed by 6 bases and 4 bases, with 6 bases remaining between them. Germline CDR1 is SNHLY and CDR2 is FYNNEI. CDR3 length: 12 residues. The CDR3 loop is CASRTVTGELFF. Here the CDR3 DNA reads TGTGCCAGCAGGACAGTCACCGGGGAGCTGTTTTTT. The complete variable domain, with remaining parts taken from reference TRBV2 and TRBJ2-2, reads EPEVTQTPSHQVTQMGQEVILRCVPISNHLYFYWYRQILGQKVEFLVSFYNNEISEKSEIFDDQFSVERPDGSNFTLKIRSTKLEDSAMYFCASRTVTGELFFGEGSRLTVL.

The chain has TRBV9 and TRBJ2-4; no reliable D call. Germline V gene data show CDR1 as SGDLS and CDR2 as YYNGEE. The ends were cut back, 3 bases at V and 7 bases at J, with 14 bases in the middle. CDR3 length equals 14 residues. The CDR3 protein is CASSGGVLGNIQYF. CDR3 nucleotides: TGTGCCAGCAGCGGAGGCGTTCTGGGGAACATTCAGTACTTC. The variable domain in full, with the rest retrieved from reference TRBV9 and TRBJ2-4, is DSGVTQTPKHLITATGQRVTLRCSPRSGDLSVYWYQQSLDQGLQFLIQYYNGEERAKGNILERFSAQQFPDLHSELNLSSLELGDSALYFCASSGGVLGNIQYFGAGTRLSVL.

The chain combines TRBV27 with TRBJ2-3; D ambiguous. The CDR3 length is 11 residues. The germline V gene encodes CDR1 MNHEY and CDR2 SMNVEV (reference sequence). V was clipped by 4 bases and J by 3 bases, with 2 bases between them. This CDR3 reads CASSSTDTQYF. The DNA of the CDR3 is TGTGCCAGCAGTTCTACAGATACGCAGTATTTT.

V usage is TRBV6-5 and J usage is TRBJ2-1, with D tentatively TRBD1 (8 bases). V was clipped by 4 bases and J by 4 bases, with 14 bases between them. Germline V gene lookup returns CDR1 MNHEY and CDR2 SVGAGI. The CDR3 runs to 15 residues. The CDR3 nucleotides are TGTGCCAGCAGTTCCACAGGGGGGGGGTACAATGAGCAGTTCTTC. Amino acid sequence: CASSSTGGGYNEQFF.